This T cell receptor beta chain was observed in a study of vaccination and CD4 T cells after COVID-19. Study at large: Each participant was administered two doses of a vaccine, which was either BNT162b2 or mRNA-1273.

General study points: The median count of SARS-CoV-2-reactive clonotypes rose from around 21 to 38, not significantly. Spike mono-reactivity was found in 304 of the 307 vaccine-specific clones identified in convalescent patients.

Of note for this clonotype: Its target is unknown.

MiXCR, applied by TCRdb to the PCR reads, yields one record per CDR3 protein. This table has about 20,000 distinct CDR3 sequences, about three fifths appearing once. Sequencing used CD4+ T cells from blood, obtained after SARS-CoV-2 vaccination. The clonotype comes from a human donor who had recovered from COVID-19.

CDR3 sequence reads: CASSSTRQGSYTF. CDR3 nucleotide sequence: TGTGCCAGCAGTTCCACCCGACAGGGTTCCTACACCTTC. The rearrangement joins TRBV12-3 or TRBV12-4 to TRBJ1-2; 7 nucleotides agree with TRBD1. With V trimmed by 4 bases and J by 10 bases, 9 bases remained unmatched. The CDR3 runs 13 residues.